Following are 28 T cell receptor beta chains from one sample sequenced in a study of blood T cell repertoires in COVID-19. Sequenced by immunoSEQ multiplex PCR; TCRdb stores in-frame clones only, minus some. The top ten clones hold 12% of a sample with around 130,000 clones, about four fifths of them seen once. The specimen was peripheral blood. All receptors derive from a woman aged 55-70 years with acute or convalescent COVID-19.

CDR3 in amino acids: CASSLASSTDTQYF. The CDR3 nucleotides read TGTGCCAGCAGCTTAGCTTCTAGCACAGATACGCAGTATTTT. This chain links TRBV7-2 with TRBJ2-3; D gene unclear. The CDR3 extends over 14 amino acids. CDR1 and CDR2 (germline): SGHTA, FQGNSA. V was shortened by 0 bases and J by 0 bases, with 4 bases between the two germline ends.

The J gene is TRBJ2-5, the V gene TRBV19; 14 nucleotides match TRBD2. The V gene's germline CDR1 is LNHDA and CDR2 SQIVND (reference sequence). The CDR3 has 16 residues. V lost 5 bases, J lost 3 bases, and 5 bases stayed unmatched. The CDR3 spells CASSPGGLAGEETQYF. CDR3 coding DNA: TGTGCCAGTAGTCCGGGGGGACTAGCGGGGGAAGAGACCCAGTACTTC.

The chain employs TRBV19 and TRBJ1-5; D is uncertain. The germline V gene has CDR1 LNHDA and CDR2 SQIVND (reference sequence). The CDR3 extends over 14 amino acids. V lost 3 bases to trimming and J lost 0 bases, with 6 bases between them. The CDR3, as DNA: TGTGCCAGTAGTATCCAGTATAGCAATCAGCCCCAGCATTTT. It specifies CASSIQYSNQPQHF.

This chain joins TRBV15 and TRBJ1-5; D is uncertain. The CDR3 runs to 16 residues. Trimming removed 0 bases from V and 5 bases from J, with 14 bases in between. Germline V lookup: CDR1 LNHNV, CDR2 YYDKDF (reference sequence). The CDR3 loop reads CATSRDSREADQPQHF. CDR3 sequence (DNA): TGTGCCACCAGCAGAGACTCGAGGGAGGCCGATCAGCCCCAGCATTTT.

This clone was counted a single time. The gene calls are TRBV30 and TRBJ2-2, with no clear D. Germline V CDR1 and CDR2: GTSNPN, SVGIG (reference sequence). There are 11 residues in the CDR3. Trimming shortened V by 3 bases and J by 5 bases, and 4 bases separated the two germline ends. The CDR3 DNA reads TGTGCCTGGAGGAGGACCGGGGAGCTGTTTTTT. Amino acids: CAWRRTGELFF.

The gene calls are TRBV7-3 and TRBJ1-3; TRBD1 agrees at 7 bases. The CDR3 loop spans 16 amino acids. With 3 bases clipped from V and 3 bases from J, the junction kept 8 bases outside the gene matches. The germline V gene has CDR1 SGHTA and CDR2 FQGTGA. The CDR3 nucleotides read TGTGCCAGCAGCTTGTCCCCTCAGGGGGTTGGAAACACCATATATTTT. Its translation is CASSLSPQGVGNTIYF.

The chain combines TRBV2 with TRBJ2-7, with no clear D. The V gene lost 7 bases and the J gene lost 0 bases, with 13 bases spanning the gap. Germline CDR1 reads SNHLY; CDR2 reads FYNNEI. This CDR3 is built from 14 residues. CDR3 region: CASMAEQSSYEQYF. The CDR3 DNA reads as TGTGCCAGCATGGCCGAACAAAGCTCCTACGAGCAGTACTTC. Together with reference TRBV2 and TRBJ2-7, the CDR3 gives the full variable domain: EPEVTQTPSHQVTQMGQEVILRCVPISNHLYFYWYRQILGQKVEFLVSFYNNEISEKSEIFDDQFSVERPDGSNFTLKIRSTKLEDSAMYFCASMAEQSSYEQYFGPGTRLTVT.

The rearrangement joins TRBV27 to TRBJ1-2, with 8 bases aligning to TRBD1. CDR3 length equals 14 residues. After removal of 4 bases from V and 4 bases from J, the junction contained 5 bases not matched to a gene. CDR1 and CDR2 (germline): MNHEY, SMNVEV (reference sequence). The DNA for the CDR3 is TGTGCCAGCAGTTCAGGGACAGGCGCCTATGGCTACACCTTC. Translated, it gives CASSSGTGAYGYTF.

A single count supports this clone. This sequence joins TRBV18 and TRBJ1-2; D gene unclear. Trimming shortened V by 1 base and J by 1 base, and 10 bases separated the two germline ends. This CDR3 region has 15 residues. Looked up from germline, CDR1 is KGHSH and CDR2 is LQKENI. The CDR3 region is CASSPRDAVNYGYTF. CDR3 sequence (DNA): TGTGCCAGCTCACCACGCGATGCTGTTAACTATGGCTACACCTTC.

This chain links TRBV7-9 with TRBJ2-5, with a weak D call TRBD2 (6 bases). CDR3 length: 14 amino acids. Germline V gene sequence: CDR1 SEHNR, CDR2 FQNEAQ (reference sequence). The ends were cut back, 7 bases at V and 2 bases at J, with 14 bases in the middle. This CDR3 is CASMLRGIQETQYF. CDR3 bases: TGTGCCAGCATGCTCCGGGGGATTCAAGAGACCCAGTACTTC.

This chain uses TRBV9 with TRBJ1-3, with D perhaps TRBD1 (5 bases). The CDR3 runs 17 residues. The V gene's germline CDR1 is SGDLS and CDR2 YYNGEE. Trimming removed 0 bases from V and 0 bases from J, with 13 bases in between. The DNA of the CDR3 is TGTGCCAGCAGCGTAGGCCCAGGGCCAAGCTCTGGAAACACCATATATTTT. It encodes CASSVGPGPSSGNTIYF.

This sequence joins TRBV5-1 and TRBJ1-2, with D possibly TRBD1 on 5 matching bases. V was trimmed by 4 bases and J by 3 bases, leaving 16 bases between them. The CDR3 has 15 amino acids. CDR1 is SGHRS and CDR2 is YFSETQ in the germline V gene. The CDR3 spells CASSPGGATDYGYTF. CDR3 nucleotides: TGCGCCAGCAGCCCTGGAGGGGCCACCGACTATGGCTACACCTTC.

The J gene is TRBJ1-1, the V gene TRBV5-6; 7 nucleotides line up with TRBD1. Germline-derived CDR1 and CDR2 are SGHDT and YYEEEE. The CDR3 is made up of 16 amino acids. After removal of 5 bases from V and 0 bases from J, the junction contained 10 bases not matched to a gene. The CDR3 loop is CASRQDRDGMNTEAFF. The CDR3 bases are TGTGCCAGCAGACAAGACAGGGACGGGATGAACACTGAAGCTTTCTTT.

The gene calls are TRBV30 and TRBJ1-5; weak D call: TRBD1 (6 bases). Germline assignment: CDR1 GTSNPN and CDR2 SVGIG (reference sequence). Trimming took off 0 bases at V and 7 bases at J, with 16 bases between the two ends. CDR3 size: 15 residues. CDR3 sequence: CAWSVGLGGSQPQHF. CDR3 sequence (DNA): TGTGCCTGGAGTGTGGGGCTAGGGGGATCACAGCCCCAGCATTTT.

V is TRBV5-1 and J is TRBJ1-1, with D unresolved. V was cut by 4 bases and J by 3 bases, with 13 bases left in between. Germline-derived CDR1 and CDR2 are SGHRS and YFSETQ. CDR3 length: 14 amino acids. The CDR3 region is CASSGGVADTEAFF. The CDR3 coding sequence is TGCGCCAGCAGCGGCGGGGTGGCAGACACTGAAGCTTTCTTT. The full variable domain, with the rest looked up from reference TRBV5-1 and TRBJ1-1, is KAGVTQTPRYLIKTRGQQVTLSCSPISGHRSVSWYQQTPGQGLQFLFEYFSETQRNKGNFPGRFSGRQFSNSRSEMNVSTLELGDSALYLCASSGGVADTEAFFGQGTRLTVV.

This clone was seen more than once but under ten times. V gene TRBV10-3 combines with J gene TRBJ2-3, with 8 bases identical to TRBD2. The germline CDR1 and CDR2 sequences are ENHRY and SYGVKD. J lost 3 bases, V lost 10 bases, and 9 bases had no gene match. This CDR3 comprises 14 residues. The chain's CDR3 is CATKGTSGTDTQYF. CDR3 nucleotides: TGTGCCACAAAAGGAACTAGCGGAACAGATACGCAGTATTTT.

The chain combines TRBV10-2 with TRBJ1-1; TRBD1 is a possible D gene (5 bases). Looked up from germline, CDR1 is WSHSY and CDR2 is SAAADI. V was cut by 3 bases and J by 6 bases, with 11 bases left in between. CDR3 length equals 13 residues. Written as DNA, the CDR3 is TGCGCCAGCAGTGATCCGCAGGGCGCTGAAGCTTTCTTT. It translates to CASSDPQGAEAFF.

The chain combines TRBV28 with TRBJ1-4, with 8 bases that match TRBD1. The V gene end was trimmed by 1 base and the J gene end by 6 bases; junction bases not matched to a gene: 4. The germline V gene has CDR1 MDHEN and CDR2 SYDVKM. CDR3 size: 15 residues. The CDR3 region is CASSLSPQGDEKLFF. DNA of the CDR3: TGTGCCAGCAGTTTATCGCCACAGGGGGATGAAAAACTGTTTTTT.

The rearrangement joins TRBV3-1 (or the pseudogene TRBV3-2) to TRBJ1-2, with D perhaps TRBD1 (6 bases). V shed 4 bases and J shed 4 bases, with 10 bases lying between them. From germline, CDR1 is LGHDT and CDR2 YNNKEL (reference sequence). The CDR3 is 13 residues long. CDR3 bases: TGTGCCAGCAGCCTACAGGGTTTCTATGGCTACACCTTC. Its translation: CASSLQGFYGYTF.

V gene TRBV2 combines with J gene TRBJ2-3, with 12 bases identical to TRBD2. This CDR3 contains 15 residues. Germline CDR1 and CDR2: SNHLY and FYNNEI. The junction had 14 bases not matched to a gene; V was cut back by 5 bases and J by 14 bases. As DNA, the CDR3 is TGTGCCAGCAGTTATTCCGGGACTAGCGGGTTAACGGGGTATTTT. Translation: CASSYSGTSGLTGYF.

This clone was recorded once. The V and J genes are TRBV24-1 and TRBJ1-2; 11 positions match TRBD1. J lost 8 bases, V lost 3 bases, and 10 bases had no gene match. CDR3 length: 16 amino acids. The germline V gene has CDR1 KGHDR and CDR2 SFDVKD. CDR3 protein: CATSDPEGQGAAGYTF. In DNA, the CDR3 is TGTGCCACCAGTGATCCCGAAGGACAGGGGGCGGCGGGCTACACCTTC.

The CDR3 reads CAWSVQGSDYGYTF. The CDR3 region has the DNA TGTGCCTGGAGTGTACAGGGAAGTGACTATGGCTACACCTTC. The chain is built from TRBV30 and TRBJ1-2, with TRBD1 as a possible D gene (6 bases). The germline V and J ends were trimmed by 0 bases and 3 bases, with 11 bases remaining between them. Per germline, CDR1 GTSNPN and CDR2 SVGIG (reference sequence). The CDR3 loop spans 14 amino acids.

The V call is TRBV12-5, the J call TRBJ1-3, with TRBD1 as a possible D gene (6 bases). V shed 2 bases and J shed 12 bases, with 29 bases lying between them. Germline CDR1 and CDR2: LGHNT and FRNRAP. The CDR3 contains 18 residues. Here the CDR3 reads CASGLPSSPGTLKANIYF. The CDR3 DNA reads as TGTGCTAGTGGTTTGCCCTCCTCACCCGGGACACTAAAAGCCAACATATATTTT.

The chain combines TRBV7-6 with TRBJ2-1; TRBD2 matches 13 bases. The CDR3 has 16 residues. After removal of 4 bases from V and 4 bases from J, the junction contained 4 bases not matched to a gene. The V gene's germline CDR1 is SGHVS and CDR2 FNYEAQ. The CDR3 DNA reads as TGTGCCAGCAGCTCATTGACTAGCGGGGGGTACAATGAGCAGTTCTTC. Amino acid sequence: CASSSLTSGGYNEQFF.

V and J are TRBV3-1 (or the pseudogene TRBV3-2) and TRBJ1-2; 9 bases are shared with TRBD1. The CDR3 contains 15 residues. Per the germline V gene, CDR1 is LGHDT and CDR2 is YNNKEL (reference sequence). Trimming took 4 bases from V and 5 from J; bases not matched to a gene: 8. CDR3 in DNA: TGTGCCAGCAGCCCTCGGGACAGGGTAGGGTATGGCTACACCTTC. Translating it yields CASSPRDRVGYGYTF.

The V gene is TRBV5-1, the J gene TRBJ2-3, with 12 bases matching TRBD2. The V segment lost 0 bases and the J segment 0 bases; nucleotides outside the gene matches: 2. CDR1 and CDR2 (germline): SGHRS, YFSETQ. The CDR3 contains 17 residues. CDR3 coding DNA: TGCGCCAGCAGCTTGGGGACTAGCGGGGCTAGCACAGATACGCAGTATTTT. Translating gives CASSLGTSGASTDTQYF.

The DNA of the CDR3 is TGCGCCAGCAGCCCCGTTAATTTTCTCGGAGGAGATGAAAAACTGTTTTTT. This gives the protein CASSPVNFLGGDEKLFF. V gene TRBV4-1 combines with J gene TRBJ1-4; D not certain. CDR3 length: 17 amino acids. Germline V gene sequence: CDR1 MGHRA, CDR2 YSYEKL. V was pared by 4 bases and J by 6 bases, with 21 bases between.

The chain is built from TRBV6-2 or TRBV6-3 and TRBJ1-2; TRBD1 matches 7 bases. The V gene end was trimmed by 0 bases and the J gene end by 4 bases; junction bases not matched to a gene: 2. The CDR3 runs to 14 residues. Germline-derived CDR1 and CDR2 are MNHEY and SVGEGT. The chain's CDR3 is CASSYSTGAYGYTF. The CDR3 DNA reads TGTGCCAGCAGTTACTCCACAGGGGCCTATGGCTACACCTTC.